This passage covers 31 T cell receptor beta chains from one sample sequenced in a study of T cells in localized non-small cell lung cancer. Sequencing was performed with immunoSEQ multiplex PCR; in TCRdb, only in-frame clones are kept and a portion is missing. This table has under 70,000 clones, about nine tenths appearing once. The sequencing used peripheral blood, collected before any cancer treatment. These receptors all stem from a woman aged 35-70 years with stage I lung adenocarcinoma.

The chain combines TRBV6-5 with TRBJ2-2, with D hard to call. V was cut by 1 base and J by 3 bases, with 6 bases left in between. There are 14 residues in the CDR3. Germline V CDR1 and CDR2: MNHEY, SVGAGI. CDR3 nucleotide sequence: TGTGCCAGCAGTTACTATGGTGACACCGGGGAGCTGTTTTTT. This encodes CASSYYGDTGELFF.

This chain links TRBV30 with TRBJ2-7, with 11 bases that match TRBD1. Germline CDR1 GTSNPN, CDR2 SVGIG (reference sequence). The length of the CDR3 is 13 residues. V was clipped by 2 bases and J by 7 bases; unmatched bases: 4. CDR3 nucleotides: TGTGCCTGGAGTCACGGGACAGGGGGAGAGCAGTACTTC. It codes for CAWSHGTGGEQYF.

The V gene is TRBV10-3, the J gene TRBJ1-2; a weak D match, TRBD1 (6 bases). This CDR3 spans 12 amino acids. Trimming removed 6 bases at V and 8 bases at J, with 13 bases between. CDR1 ENHRY and CDR2 SYGVKD come from the germline V gene. The CDR3 region has the DNA TGTGCCATCAGAGCAGGGGATTGGGGCTACACCTTC. This sequence encodes CAIRAGDWGYTF.

The gene calls are TRBV7-9 and TRBJ1-5; 7 bases are shared with TRBD1. In germline, CDR1 is SEHNR, CDR2 FQNEAQ (reference sequence). The CDR3 is 12 amino acids. Unmatched junction bases numbered 3, after V lost 5 bases and J lost 8 bases. CDR3 bases: TGTGCCAGCAGCCCTACAGGGGAGCCCCAGCATTTT. This encodes CASSPTGEPQHF.

The chain uses TRBV5-4 and TRBJ2-5, with D possibly TRBD2 on 5 matching bases. V lost 4 bases to trimming and J lost 5 bases, with 12 bases between them. The CDR3 has 13 amino acids. Germline V lookup: CDR1 SGHNT, CDR2 YYREEE (reference sequence). DNA of the CDR3: TGTGCCAGCAGCGCGACCGGGATGGAGACCCAGTACTTC. Its translation: CASSATGMETQYF.

V is TRBV27 and J is TRBJ1-2, with D maybe TRBD1 (6 bases). The CDR3 consists of 13 residues. Between the trimmed V and J ends, which lost 8 bases and 7 bases, there was a span of 17 bases. CDR1 MNHEY and CDR2 SMNVEV come from the germline V gene (reference sequence). CDR3 nucleotides: TGTGCCAGCTGGGGCCCAGGGGAATCTGGCTACACCTTC. The encoded protein is CASWGPGESGYTF.

This chain uses TRBV7-2 with TRBJ1-6; D gene ambiguous. V shed 3 bases and J shed 2 bases, with 8 bases lying between them. The CDR3 length is 15 residues. Germline V gene lookup returns CDR1 SGHTA and CDR2 FQGNSA. The CDR3 protein is CASSFPMTYNSPLHF. For the CDR3, the DNA is TGTGCCAGCAGCTTTCCCATGACCTATAATTCACCCCTCCACTTT.

The gene calls are TRBV7-2 and TRBJ1-2; no definite D call. The CDR3 extends over 16 amino acids. CDR1 SGHTA and CDR2 FQGNSA come from the germline V gene. V lost 1 base to trimming and J lost 2 bases, with 14 bases between them. CDR3 sequence (DNA): TGTGCCAGCAGCTTAGAAAGTCTCAGGCTAAACTATGGCTACACCTTC. Encoded protein: CASSLESLRLNYGYTF.

This clone is judged medium-sized. V and J are TRBV7-2 and TRBJ2-1, with D perhaps being TRBD1 or TRBD2 (5 bases each). Trimming shortened V by 1 base and J by 8 bases, and 12 bases separated the two germline ends. The CDR3 runs to 14 residues. Germline assignment: CDR1 SGHTA and CDR2 FQGNSA. The CDR3 is CASSLDGTLDEQFF. The CDR3, as DNA: TGTGCCAGCAGCTTAGATGGGACGTTGGATGAGCAGTTCTTC.

This chain connects TRBV4-3 to TRBJ2-1, with D unclear. CDR3 length: 13 amino acids. The germline CDR1 and CDR2 sequences are LGHNA and YSLEER. Trimming stripped 1 base from V and 5 bases from J, with 6 bases between. The CDR3: CASSQAGNNEQFF. DNA for the CDR3: TGCGCCAGCAGCCAAGCAGGAAACAATGAGCAGTTCTTC.

This chain uses TRBV2 with TRBJ1-3; no firm D call. The germline V and J ends were trimmed by 3 bases and 3 bases, with 3 bases remaining between them. In germline, CDR1 is SNHLY, CDR2 FYNNEI. This CDR3 is built from 12 residues. Here the CDR3 reads CASSEGGNTIYF. CDR3 nucleotide sequence: TGTGCCAGCAGTGAGGGTGGAAACACCATATATTTT.

This clone was found once. This rearrangement joins TRBV6-5 to TRBJ2-7; 8 bases map to TRBD2. Per the germline V gene, CDR1 is MNHEY and CDR2 is SVGAGI. The CDR3 length is 15 residues. The V gene end was trimmed by 7 bases and the J gene end by 3 bases; junction bases not matched to a gene: 11. The CDR3 DNA reads as TGTGCCAGCATCCCGACCGGGGGGGGACGCTACGAGCAGTACTTC. It translates to CASIPTGGGRYEQYF.

This CDR3 reads CASSLNRDSSNYGYTF. In DNA, the CDR3 is TGTGCCAGCAGCTTAAACAGGGACAGTTCTAACTATGGCTACACCTTC. The chain links TRBV7-2 to TRBJ1-2, with 7 bases matching TRBD1. CDR3 length: 16 amino acids. The ends lost 2 bases at V and 0 bases at J; junction bases unmatched: 6. The germline gives CDR1 SGHTA, CDR2 FQGNSA.

J is TRBJ1-1 and V is TRBV6-6, with D hard to call. The V gene's germline CDR1 is MNHNY and CDR2 SVGAGI (reference sequence). V lost 4 bases and J 11 bases, leaving 20 bases between the germline ends. The CDR3 covers 14 residues. CDR3 nucleotide sequence: TGTGCCAGCAGTTTAGGTGAGGGCTCCTCGGGGGCTTTCTTT. Translated: CASSLGEGSSGAFF.

The chain has TRBV19 and TRBJ1-1; D is ambiguous. Germline V CDR1 and CDR2: LNHDA, SQIVND (reference sequence). The CDR3 sequence is 15 residues long. Trimming removed 10 bases at V and 2 bases at J, with 20 bases between. This chain's CDR3 is CATKRPAMDNTEAFF. The CDR3 DNA follows: TGTGCCACTAAGCGCCCTGCAATGGACAACACTGAAGCTTTCTTT.

The genes are TRBV6-5 and TRBJ2-1; 7 nucleotides align to TRBD1. Germline V gives CDR1 MNHEY, CDR2 SVGAGI. Trimming took 6 bases from V and 5 from J; bases not matched to a gene: 10. This CDR3 spans 15 amino acids. Here the CDR3 reads CASRPWGTEHNEQFF. For the CDR3, the DNA is TGTGCCAGCAGACCGTGGGGGACAGAGCACAATGAGCAGTTCTTC.

The J gene is TRBJ1-4, the V gene TRBV18; D gene ambiguous. This CDR3 has 13 amino acids. Between the trimmed V and J ends, which lost 5 bases and 8 bases, there was a span of 12 bases. The germline V gene encodes CDR1 KGHSH and CDR2 LQKENI. CDR3 coding DNA: TGTGCCAGCTCAGGAGGGATCGACGAAAAACTGTTTTTT. It codes for CASSGGIDEKLFF.

The chain couples TRBV5-1 to TRBJ2-7, with D perhaps matching TRBD2 (6 bases). From germline, CDR1 is SGHRS and CDR2 YFSETQ. The CDR3 is 13 residues long. V lost 2 bases and J 4 bases, leaving 10 bases between the germline ends. The CDR3 nucleotides read TGCGCCAGCAGCTTAGTCGGGGGTTACGAGCAGTACTTC. Amino acid sequence: CASSLVGGYEQYF.

There are a few counts of this clone. This rearrangement joins TRBV29-1 to TRBJ1-1, with D tentatively TRBD1 (6 bases). The V gene's germline CDR1 is SQVTM and CDR2 ANQGSEA. Trimming stripped 6 bases from V and 0 bases from J, with 11 bases between. The CDR3 runs to 13 residues. The CDR3 protein is CSVRGTLNTEAFF. As DNA, the CDR3 is TGCAGCGTCCGTGGGACATTGAACACTGAAGCTTTCTTT.

The rearrangement uses TRBV6-5 and TRBJ1-1; the D is unclear. Germline-derived CDR1 and CDR2 are MNHEY and SVGAGI. V was clipped by 6 bases and J by 1 base, with 9 bases between them. The CDR3 loop spans 13 amino acids. The CDR3 DNA is TGTGCCAGCAGACGAAGGGAGAACACTGAAGCTTTCTTT. Its protein is CASRRRENTEAFF.

Only a few counts were recorded for this clone. The chain has TRBV19 and TRBJ2-7, with no clear D. The CDR3 has 13 amino acids. CDR1 is LNHDA, CDR2 SQIVND, per germline (reference sequence). The V end lost 5 bases, the J end lost 3 bases, and 11 bases lay between the germline ends. This CDR3 reads CASSSERRYEQYF. Here the CDR3 DNA reads TGTGCCAGTAGTTCGGAAAGGCGCTACGAGCAGTACTTC.

J is TRBJ1-2 and V is TRBV19; 8 bases are shared with TRBD1. The CDR3 is made up of 14 amino acids. The V and J ends lost 7 bases and 4 bases, in that order; junction bases with no gene match: 8. Germline CDR1 and CDR2: LNHDA and SQIVND (reference sequence). The CDR3 loop is CASTPGTGPYGYTF. Here the CDR3 DNA reads TGTGCCAGTACCCCCGGGACAGGCCCCTATGGCTACACCTTC.

The chain combines TRBV29-1 with TRBJ1-2; D not certain. The CDR3 spans 15 residues. CDR1 is SQVTM, CDR2 ANQGSEA, per germline. V lost 0 bases to trimming and J lost 4 bases, with 15 bases between them. The CDR3 bases are TGCAGCGTTGAAGATATGACGGGAGTTTTCTATGGCTACACCTTC. As protein: CSVEDMTGVFYGYTF.

This chain joins TRBV5-6 and TRBJ1-6; TRBD1 agrees at 7 bases. The CDR3 totals 16 residues. The V segment lost 4 bases and the J segment 2 bases; nucleotides outside the gene matches: 6. Germline loops: CDR1 SGHDT, CDR2 YYEEEE. CDR3 bases: TGTGCCAGCAGCACGACAGGGTTGACCTATAATTCACCCCTCCACTTT. Translating it yields CASSTTGLTYNSPLHF.

The sample holds a few counts of this clone. The chain is built from TRBV27 and TRBJ1-2, with TRBD1 as a possible D gene (6 bases). Germline CDR1 and CDR2: MNHEY and SMNVEV (reference sequence). V lost 6 bases to trimming and J lost 7 bases, with 15 bases between them. CDR3 length equals 13 residues. The CDR3 loop reads CASSTGMTGGYTF. CDR3 sequence (DNA): TGTGCCAGCAGCACAGGGATGACGGGTGGCTACACCTTC.

V and J are TRBV11-2 and TRBJ2-7; TRBD2 matches at 13 bases. The CDR3 runs to 19 residues. V dropped 5 bases and J dropped 3; count of bases not matched to a gene: 16. Germline CDR1 and CDR2: SGHAT and FQNNGV. CDR3 DNA sequence: TGTGCCAGCAGCCGTAGAACTAGCGGGGGGGGTTTTCTGGACTACGAGCAGTACTTC. It is translated as CASSRRTSGGGFLDYEQYF.

The chain links TRBV9 to TRBJ2-5, with TRBD2 matching over 8 bases. V was pared by 3 bases and J by 5 bases, with 3 bases of the junction left unmatched. Germline CDR1 is SGDLS and CDR2 is YYNGEE. The CDR3 runs 13 residues. The CDR3 DNA reads TGTGCCAGCAGCGACCAGCGGGAGGAGACCCAGTACTTC. Residues: CASSDQREETQYF.

In its sample, this clone was seen a few times. The rearrangement joins TRBV30 to TRBJ1-1; D remains unclear. The V gene's germline CDR1 is GTSNPN and CDR2 SVGIG (reference sequence). V dropped 2 bases and J dropped 2 bases, with 12 bases sitting between them. The CDR3 consists of 14 residues. The CDR3 loop reads CAWSLDPRNTEAFF. CDR3 DNA: TGTGCCTGGAGTTTGGATCCAAGAAACACTGAAGCTTTCTTT.

The chain joins TRBV11-2 to TRBJ2-5; maybe TRBD2 (6 bases). Germline CDR1 reads SGHAT; CDR2 reads FQNNGV. V was cut by 0 bases and J by 5 bases, with 16 bases left in between. This CDR3 contains 16 residues. CDR3 nucleotides: TGTGCCAGCAGCTTAGACGGGGGAGCGAGGCGGGAGACCCAGTACTTC. The encoded protein is CASSLDGGARRETQYF.

This sequence joins TRBV18 and TRBJ1-2; D is unclear. The V end was cut by 5 bases, the J end by 4 bases, with 11 bases between. The CDR3 is made up of 13 amino acids. Germline assignment: CDR1 KGHSH and CDR2 LQKENI. CDR3 in amino acids: CASSEGLTYGYTF. DNA of the CDR3: TGTGCCAGCTCAGAAGGACTGACCTATGGCTACACCTTC.

This clone was seen only once. This chain links TRBV7-9 with TRBJ2-5; D is possibly TRBD2 (6 bases). CDR1 SEHNR and CDR2 FQNEAQ come from the germline V gene (reference sequence). With 5 bases removed from V and 1 base from J, the gap between germline ends came to 17 bases. The CDR3 loop spans 16 amino acids. The CDR3 bases are TGTGCCAGCAGCCGTTTGTGGAGGGATGGCCAAGAGACCCAGTACTTC. Encoded protein: CASSRLWRDGQETQYF.